This T cell receptor beta chain was captured in a study of molecular identifiers for immune sequencing clone quantification (dated 2018 in TCRdb). As for the study more broadly: In a replicate experiment, RNA from around 18,000 or 91,000 naive CD8 T cells was split into five aliquots, four of which were sequenced. This methods study benchmarked molecular-identifier clustering-based TCR repertoire sequencing (MIDCIRS) and TCR RNA copy counting, using CD8 T cells to do so. What the research found in general, with its limitations: Highly expanded clone sizes could be underestimated if identical TCR molecules share a barcode. Spiked-in Jurkat TCR RNA equal to a single cell's worth was reported to be detectable even within 1,200,000 naive CD8 T cells. When barcode sub-clustering was not used, chimeric consensus sequences inflated TCR diversity, with chimeras reaching as high as 47%. The naive libraries included spiked-in Jurkat TCR RNA (roughly 9 copies' worth), and this RNA is not part of the donor repertoire. In CMV-specific effector cells, clones with more than 20 RNA copies contained over 99% of molecules, whereas in naive cells such clones contained under 1% of molecules. Modeling estimated around 3.2 recovered TCR RNA copies per cell, compared with 9.5 to 10 by digital PCR, which implies 25% to 30% capture efficiency.

The library was prepared using PCR. Sequencing instrument: Illumina HiSeq 4000. Bulk TCR libraries were made following a previously described method, with the TCR primers given in Table S5. The Qiagen AllPrep DNA/RNA kit was used to purify total RNA. Before any analysis, reads coming from multiple sequencing runs of the same library were combined into one pool. The original pipeline was this. Only reads with exact TCR constant sequence were kept, trimmed to 150 nt, and grouped by their 12-nt molecular barcodes. Within each barcode group, reads were sub-clustered at a 15% Levenshtein threshold, and quality-weighted consensus sequences were built per RNA molecule. Non-functional sequences were filtered out, along with any lower-count sequence sitting one edit away from another sequence. Based on fitting two negative binomial distributions, any barcode sub-cluster with under 20% of the maximum read count was discarded. TCRdb reprocessed the public reads (quality trimming at Q25 with fastp, clone calling with MiXCR) and kept in-frame beta chains. Entries that share a CDR3 protein sequence are merged under the most common genes and DNA. V and J calls and clone size were set by TCRdb, not the authors. Across this sample there are 88,000 or so distinct CDR3 sequences, with approximately 22% seen only once. More than 1% of the sample rests with the top ten.

A note on this clonotype: The antigen it binds to is not known. No base quality values were provided; no much bigger clone lies one nucleotide off.

Libraries of naive CD8 T cells were generated from about 21,000 to 970,000 sorted cells, with 10%, 30% or 50% of the purified RNA used. On a BD FACSAria II, naive CD8 T cells were FACS-sorted as CD8+CD4-CCR7+CD45RA+ and collected into RLT Plus buffer. To test detection sensitivity, Jurkat RNA equivalent to about eleven TCR copies was spiked into samples of roughly 18,000-1,000,000 naive CD8 T cells. CD8 T cells were enriched using RosetteSep CD8+ T Cell Enrichment Cocktail and Ficoll-Paque, and the enriched cells then underwent ACK red cell lysis. The CDR3 contains 14 residues, cysteine and phenylalanine counted. Left in the record is the CDR3 DNA by itself, 42 bases read in frame from the first base. Cut back by 5 bases and 4 bases, the V and J ends lie 18 bases apart. According to the germline V gene, CDR1 reads SQVTM and CDR2 reads ANQGSEA.

Material: naive CD8+ T cells from blood, with Jurkat cell RNA spiked in. In the paper's terms, the cell subset or site label means: FACS-sorted CD8+CD4-CCR7+CD45RA+ naive T cells. This sequence originates from a human donor in good health. Some libraries in this study had Jurkat cell RNA spiked in. The chain was built from TRBV29-1 and TRBJ2-7; the D call could be TRBD1 or TRBD2, with each sharing 5 bases. The encoded CDR3 is CSVSHGTSGYEQYF. The DNA is TGCAGCGTTTCTCACGGGACGTCCGGTTACGAGCAGTACTTC.